The 23 T cell receptor beta chains in this list originate from one sample, sequenced in a study of OX40 agonist ivuxolimab in advanced cancers. Libraries came from the immunoSEQ multiplex PCR assay. TCRdb took over this immuneACCESS table, retaining in-frame rearrangements with V and J assigned. Such tables are incomplete; in checked studies, under half of the missing clones stem from an unresolved V gene, and the remainder is unexplained. Within this sample are about 35,000 clones, with less than 85% of them counted one time only. The ten biggest clones cover about a sixth of the sample. Specimen: CD4+ or CD8+ T cells sorted from blood, collected in a trial of the OX40 agonist ivuxolimab. The receptors stem from an adult with an advanced solid tumor such as melanoma, head and neck, liver or kidney cancer.

The genes are TRBV28 and TRBJ1-4; D possibly corresponds to TRBD1 (5 bases). This CDR3 is 15 amino acids long. The V gene's germline CDR1 is MDHEN and CDR2 SYDVKM. The V end was cut by 3 bases, the J end by 2 bases, with 10 bases between. The CDR3 bases are TGTGCCAGCAGTTTTGCGGGGGGGACTAATGAAAAACTGTTTTTT. It codes for CASSFAGGTNEKLFF.

This rearrangement joins TRBV28 to TRBJ2-1, with a weak D call TRBD2 (6 bases). This CDR3 comprises 14 residues. The ends were cut back, 4 bases at V and 4 bases at J, with 11 bases in the middle. Germline V gives CDR1 MDHEN, CDR2 SYDVKM. The CDR3 sequence: CASSSGDRYNEQFF. DNA of the CDR3: TGTGCCAGCAGTTCGGGGGACCGTTACAATGAGCAGTTCTTC.

This chain links TRBV11-2 with TRBJ2-3, with D hard to call. The germline CDR1 and CDR2 sequences are SGHAT and FQNNGV. CDR3 length: 14 residues. The germline V and J ends were trimmed by 2 bases and 6 bases, with 12 bases remaining between them. The CDR3 region is CASSLTETRDTQYF. CDR3 nucleotides: TGTGCCAGCAGCTTAACGGAGACCAGGGATACGCAGTATTTT.

The V and J genes are TRBV7-6 and TRBJ2-5, with D tentatively TRBD2 (5 bases). The CDR3 length is 13 residues. The germline V gene encodes CDR1 SGHVS and CDR2 FNYEAQ. The V and J ends lost 1 base and 3 bases respectively, with 6 bases between them. CDR3 loop: CASSLGGEETQYF. The CDR3 nucleotides read TGTGCCAGCAGCTTAGGGGGAGAAGAGACCCAGTACTTC.

The chain carries TRBV9 and TRBJ1-6; no clear D. The CDR3 has 13 residues. Germline V gives CDR1 SGDLS, CDR2 YYNGEE. Trimming shortened V by 4 bases and J by 9 bases, and 11 bases separated the two germline ends. The CDR3 coding sequence is TGTGCCAGCAGCCTCCAAGATGGTTCACCCCTCCACTTT. Amino acids: CASSLQDGSPLHF.

The chain joins TRBV28 to TRBJ1-2; unclear D gene. CDR1 and CDR2 (germline): MDHEN, SYDVKM. Trimming left V 6 bases short and J 1 base short, with 18 bases between. The CDR3 sequence is 16 residues long. The CDR3 DNA sequence: TGTGCCAGCAGGCCAACGACGGAGACCCATAACTATGGCTACACCTTC. It specifies CASRPTTETHNYGYTF.

This chain joins TRBV7-2 and TRBJ1-1, with 7 bases fitting TRBD1. J was trimmed by 1 base and V by 4 bases; bases with no gene match: 3. This CDR3 region has 14 residues. Germline V CDR1 and CDR2: SGHTA, FQGNSA. CDR3 sequence: CASSYTGANTEAFF. The CDR3 nucleotides are TGTGCCAGCAGCTACACAGGGGCGAACACTGAAGCTTTCTTT.

The J gene is TRBJ1-6, the V gene TRBV27, with D unresolved. Trimming removed 7 bases from V and 1 base from J, with 11 bases in between. This CDR3 is built from 15 residues. The germline V gene has CDR1 MNHEY and CDR2 SMNVEV (reference sequence). The CDR3 DNA sequence: TGTGCCAGCACCGGGGTGGGGTCCTATAATTCACCCCTCCACTTT. This encodes CASTGVGSYNSPLHF.

V usage is TRBV5-8 and J usage is TRBJ1-2; 8 bases map to TRBD1. The CDR3 consists of 15 residues. V gave up 2 bases and J gave up 5 bases; unmatched junction bases: 8. Germline values: CDR1 SGHTS, CDR2 YDEGEE. The CDR3 is CASSLRYRGEYGYTF. The CDR3 region has the DNA TGTGCCAGCAGCTTACGCTACAGGGGGGAGTATGGCTACACCTTC.

This chain links TRBV27 with TRBJ1-3; D unresolved. This CDR3 contains 15 residues. V was clipped by 2 bases and J by 2 bases, with 10 bases between them. Germline lookup yields CDR1 MNHEY and CDR2 SMNVEV (reference sequence). The CDR3: CASSLEYGPGNTIYF. DNA for the CDR3: TGTGCCAGCAGTTTAGAGTATGGTCCTGGAAACACCATATATTTT.

This clone is termed medium-sized. The gene calls are TRBV10-1 and TRBJ2-7, with unresolved D. Trimming removed 4 bases from V and 7 bases from J, with 8 bases in between. This CDR3 region has 11 residues. Germline CDR1 reads WNHNN; CDR2 reads SYGVQD (reference sequence). The CDR3 loop is CASSGGGEQYF. CDR3 nucleotides: TGCGCCAGCAGTGGGGGTGGAGAGCAGTACTTC.

This chain connects TRBV5-5 to TRBJ2-2; 7 bases fit TRBD1. Germline V CDR1 and CDR2: SGHKS, YYEKEE (reference sequence). V lost 4 bases to trimming and J lost 0 bases; unmatched junction nucleotides: 6. The CDR3 is 16 residues long. The CDR3 region is CASSPWDSSNTGELFF. CDR3 nucleotides: TGTGCCAGCAGCCCCTGGGACAGCTCGAACACCGGGGAGCTGTTTTTT.

The chain couples TRBV27 to TRBJ2-7, with TRBD1 as a possible D gene (5 bases). Per germline, CDR1 MNHEY and CDR2 SMNVEV (reference sequence). The CDR3 runs 13 residues. The germline V and J ends were trimmed by 6 bases and 6 bases, with 15 bases remaining between them. The CDR3 DNA reads as TGTGCCAGCAGCTACCTCCTGGGGCGCGAGCAGTACTTC. Translating gives CASSYLLGREQYF.

The V call is TRBV5-1, the J call TRBJ2-3, with D tentatively TRBD2 (5 bases). Trimming stripped 3 bases from V and 0 bases from J, with 14 bases between. Germline lookup yields CDR1 SGHRS and CDR2 YFSETQ. The CDR3 spans 16 residues. The CDR3 DNA reads as TGCGCCAGCAGCTACCCGACTAAGACTAGCACAGATACGCAGTATTTT. This gives the protein CASSYPTKTSTDTQYF.

The rearrangement uses TRBV10-3 and TRBJ2-1; perhaps TRBD2 as D (5 bases). Germline lookup yields CDR1 ENHRY and CDR2 SYGVKD. The CDR3 runs 13 residues. Trimming took off 2 bases at V and 5 bases at J, with 7 bases between the two ends. The CDR3, as DNA: TGTGCCATCAGTGAGGAGCGGAACAATGAGCAGTTCTTC. Translated, it gives CAISEERNNEQFF.

V and J are TRBV29-1 and TRBJ2-2; the match to TRBD2 covers 8 bases. V lost 0 bases to trimming and J lost 7 bases; unmatched junction nucleotides: 10. The CDR3 runs to 16 residues. Germline V CDR1 and CDR2: SQVTM, ANQGSEA. The CDR3 spells CSVEETTGGPVGELFF. The CDR3 DNA reads TGCAGCGTTGAAGAGACGACGGGGGGGCCTGTCGGGGAGCTGTTTTTT.

The chain's CDR3 is CASTPGSRIYEQYF. CDR3 sequence (DNA): TGTGCCAGTACCCCGGGAAGTAGGATATACGAGCAGTACTTC. V usage is TRBV19 and J usage is TRBJ2-7, with a tentative D call TRBD2 (5 bases). The V end lost 7 bases, the J end lost 4 bases, and 17 bases lay between the germline ends. CDR1 LNHDA and CDR2 SQIVND come from the germline V gene (reference sequence). CDR3 length equals 14 residues.

The chain has TRBV11-3 and TRBJ2-3, with D maybe TRBD2 (5 bases). The CDR3 is 14 residues long. V was cut by 5 bases and J by 7 bases, with 16 bases left in between. Germline CDR1 SGHNT, CDR2 YENEEA. Here the CDR3 DNA reads TGTGCCAGCAGCCGACTTGGGAGTGAGAATACGCAGTATTTT. This gives the protein CASSRLGSENTQYF. The variable domain in full, completed from reference TRBV11-3 and TRBJ2-3, reads EAGVVQSPRYKIIEKKQPVAFWCNPISGHNTLYWYLQNLGQGPELLIRYENEEAVDDSQLPKDRFSAERLKGVDSTLKIQPAELGDSAVYLCASSRLGSENTQYFGPGTRLTVL.

J is TRBJ2-3 and V is TRBV28; 8 bases line up with TRBD1. CDR1 is MDHEN and CDR2 is SYDVKM in the germline V gene. V trimming: 5 bases; J trimming: 3 bases; junction bases outside the gene matches: 10. CDR3 length: 16 residues. The CDR3 coding sequence is TGTGCCAGCAGTCCCGGACAGGGCGGCAGGACAGATACGCAGTATTTT. Translation: CASSPGQGGRTDTQYF.

The count of this clone is one. The chain carries TRBV28 and TRBJ1-5; a weak D match, TRBD1 (5 bases). V lost 2 bases and J 2 bases, leaving 10 bases between the germline ends. CDR1 is MDHEN, CDR2 SYDVKM, per germline. The CDR3 is 15 residues long. CDR3 coding DNA: TGTGCCAGCAGTTTACTGGGGGTTCGCAATCAGCCCCAGCATTTT. Translation gives CASSLLGVRNQPQHF.

The chain has TRBV6-5 and TRBJ2-7, with D tentatively TRBD2 (6 bases). The CDR3 loop spans 13 amino acids. The V and J ends lost 6 bases and 7 bases respectively, with 16 bases between them. The germline V gene has CDR1 MNHEY and CDR2 SVGAGI. Here the CDR3 DNA reads TGTGCCAGCAGCCAGGGACTGACGGGGGAGCAGTACTTC. This sequence encodes CASSQGLTGEQYF.

The chain employs TRBV30 and TRBJ2-1; D unclear. V shed 4 bases and J shed 7 bases, with 17 bases lying between them. Germline V lookup: CDR1 GTSNPN, CDR2 SVGIG (reference sequence). The length of the CDR3 is 14 residues. CDR3 coding DNA: TGTGCCTGGAATAACAGATGGGGTGTTAATGAGCAGTTCTTC. This translates into CAWNNRWGVNEQFF.

The chain employs TRBV15 and TRBJ2-7, with D possibly matching TRBD1 (5 bases). V shed 0 bases and J shed 6 bases, with 15 bases lying between them. Germline-derived CDR1 and CDR2 are LNHNV and YYDKDF (reference sequence). The CDR3 loop spans 15 amino acids. CDR3 nucleotide sequence: TGTGCCACCAGCAGAGATCTAGGGGAAACGGGCGAGCAGTACTTC. Translation: CATSRDLGETGEQYF.